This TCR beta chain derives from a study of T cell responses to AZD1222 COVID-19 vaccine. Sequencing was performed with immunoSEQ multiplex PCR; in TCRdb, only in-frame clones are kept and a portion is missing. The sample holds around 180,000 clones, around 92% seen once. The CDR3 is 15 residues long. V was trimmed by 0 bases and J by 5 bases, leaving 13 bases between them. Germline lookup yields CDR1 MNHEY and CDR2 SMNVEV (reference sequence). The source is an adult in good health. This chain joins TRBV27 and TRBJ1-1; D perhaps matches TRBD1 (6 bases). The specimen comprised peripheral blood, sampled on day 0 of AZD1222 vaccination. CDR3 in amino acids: CASSLSGGLRTEAFF. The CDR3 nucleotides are TGTGCCAGCAGTTTATCGGGGGGGCTTCGTACTGAAGCTTTCTTT.